This T cell receptor beta chain was recorded in a study of blood T cell repertoires in COVID-19. Study-wide context: The United States, Italy and Spain provided the acute and convalescent COVID-19 samples. Sample material is recorded as cDNA or gDNA derived from T cells, B-cell-depleted T cells, or PBMCs.

As processed by the authors: Amplification from reference gene primers served as the basis for estimated nucleated cell counts. Generated by immunoSEQ multiplex PCR, the TCRdb table keeps only in-frame clones and is missing some. D and trimming were read from the DNA, whereas the V and J calls and clone size are those reported in that table. The sample shows under 150,000 clones, 80% of them seen only once. This TCR was recovered from a man aged 65-85 years with acute or convalescent COVID-19. The source material was peripheral blood.

The CDR3 sequence is CASSKPQSVNTEAFF. The DNA of the CDR3 is TGTGCCAGCAGCAAGCCACAGAGTGTGAACACTGAAGCTTTCTTT. The chain joins TRBV4-2 to TRBJ1-1, with D uncertain. CDR3 length equals 15 residues. V shed 5 bases and J shed 0 bases, with 13 bases lying between them. Germline CDR1 reads LGHNA; CDR2 reads YNFKEQ.